The clone carrying this T cell receptor beta chain came up many times. Its antigen is undetermined. This CDR3 contains 16 residues. It was by quantitative 5'-RACE with molecular barcodes that TCR beta libraries were made. TCRdb called the 5' RACE reads again in MiXCR, with one record for every CDR3 protein. This repertoire shows approximately 100,000 distinct CDR3 sequences, 7.5% to 9% found once; its top ten account for around 10%. This record comes from a study of CD8 T cells in ankylosing spondylitis. Study results and limitations: Matched ankylosing spondylitis synovial fluid reportedly showed significant enrichment of disease-linked clones.

The J gene is TRBJ1-4, the V gene TRBV21-1; TRBD1 is the table's D call, not checked against the DNA. TRBV21-1 is described as a pseudogene. The source material was blood, either unsorted or a sorted T cell fraction (not recorded which). The source is a male donor with ankylosing spondylitis or in good health (not recorded which). The CDR3 DNA is TGTGCCAGCAGCCCAATGGGGGACAGGGGGCGTGTAAAACTGTTTTTT. This translates into CASSPMGDRGRVKLFF.